This entry describes one T cell receptor beta chain. The data are from a study of blood T cells in healthy people across ages. Study-level background: With template switching, about one barcoded beta molecule was captured per two T cells.

Each donor gave roughly 9.2 milliliters of peripheral blood. Using a J-beta primer mix together with a sample-barcoded 5' primer, a second PCR was run for 7 to 11 cycles. TCRdb reprocessed the 5' RACE reads via MiXCR and lists one record per CDR3 protein. The repertoire holds about 510,000 distinct CDR3 sequences, 27% seen once, with 3% to 4.5% in the top ten. These records were also assigned to another study, of T cells of mothers and their children. That report adds: Primer M1S, used in the second PCR, introduced sample barcodes and 2-4 random nucleotides.

This clonotype was sampled from a boy between 2 and 15 years old in good health. Sequencing was performed on blood.

In DNA, the CDR3 is TGCAGCGTGAGGACAGGGAAGGTGGAGACCCAGTACTTC. Translating it yields CSVRTGKVETQYF. The chain employs TRBV29-1 and TRBJ2-5; TRBD1 matches at 8 bases. Germline CDR1 is SQVTM and CDR2 is ANQGSEA. The ends lost 6 bases at V and 5 bases at J; junction bases unmatched: 8. The CDR3 sequence is 13 residues long. The variable domain in full, completed from reference TRBV29-1 and TRBJ2-5, reads SAVISQKPSRDICQRGTSLTIQCQVDSQVTMMFWYRQQPGQSLTLIATANQGSEATYESGFVIDKFPISRPNLTFSTLTVSNMSPEDSSIYLCSVRTGKVETQYFGPGTRLLVL.